This T cell receptor beta chain was sequenced for a study of T cell repertoires in cytomegalovirus infection (dated by TCRdb to between 2018 and 2021). For the study in its entirety: Donor HLA type was relevant to the analysis, because carriage of CMV infection together with the matching HLA type was indicated by public TCR beta signatures. What the work shows at the level of the full study, not this receptor alone: The ex vivo response was dominated by HLA-C-restricted CMV-specific TCR beta clonotypes, which also provided the single most frequent clonotype in two of eight donors. In both this cohort and an independent cohort of several hundred donors, the cumulative frequency of public TCR beta family members distinguished carriers of CMV infection plus the relevant HLA type.

V is reduced by 4 bases and J by 4 bases, leaving a spacing of 14 bases between them. Counted from cysteine to phenylalanine, this CDR3 has 15 amino acids. Only the CDR3 portion is preserved as DNA: 45 bases, with reading frame beginning at the first base. Looking up the germline V gene yields CDR1 SGHTA and CDR2 FQGTGA. As to this clonotype: Its recognized antigen is unknown. No base quality values were provided; no much bigger clone lies one nucleotide off.

Sequencing used an Illumina HiSeq 1500. TCRdb reworked the public reads: Q25 trimming with fastp, MiXCR clone assembly, productive beta chains retained. Records with the same CDR3 protein are collapsed into one entry carrying the most frequent genes and DNA. A total of 450,000 to 650,000 distinct CDR3 sequences appear in this sample, more than 20% of them only once. Together, the top ten hold 13% of the sample. This chain is built from TRBV7-3 and TRBJ2-1, and the D gene may be TRBD2, 6 bases matching. The receptor was derived from a human donor in good health (CMV status not recorded). Some clones in this sample may be carry-over from other donors' samples. Sequencing was done on a sample of PBMCs. At the DNA level, the sequence is TGTGCCAGCAGCTCCGTCGGCGGGGTATACAATGAGCAGTTCTTC. Protein translation: CASSSVGGVYNEQFF.